The present T cell receptor beta chain was sequenced within a study of cytomegalovirus exposure and HLA in healthy donors. Study-level background: The platform used for the approximately 120 validation repertoires matched that of the approximately 670 first-cohort repertoires, a later analysis reported. Study findings and constraints: Subsequent analysis of the 120 or so validation repertoires found a tendency for first-cohort TCR clusters to co-occur. Researchers counted around 170 TCR beta chains as cytomegalovirus-associated.

In this sample, this clone turned up once. The antigen is unknown. The donors were in the roughly 130-subject validation cohort, distinct from the roughly 700-subject first cohort. The repertoire was sequenced with immunoSEQ multiplex PCR; TCRdb's copy has only in-frame clones and lacks some. The sample lists about 160,000 clones, 88% occurring once. CDR3 length: 14 residues. Between the trimmed V and J ends, which lost 2 bases and 4 bases, there was a span of 12 bases. Germline CDR1 is SGDLS and CDR2 is YYNGEE. The sequence was obtained from a man aged 18 to 30 in good health and CMV-seronegative. Sequencing used PBMCs. The chain employs TRBV9 and TRBJ1-1, with TRBD1 as a possible D gene (5 bases). The CDR3 coding sequence is TGTGCCAGCAGCGTCGGGGGAGAGGGCACTGAAGCTTTCTTT. Translated, it gives CASSVGGEGTEAFF.